Listed below are T cell receptor beta chains from one sample, sequenced in a study of metastatic and nonmetastatic thyroid tumors. Through MiXCR, TCRdb re-clonotyped the PCR reads. The data contain tens of thousands of clones, roughly a quarter of them seen just once; the ten biggest clones take up around 10%. Sequences were obtained from blood. These receptors were taken from a female donor with papillary thyroid cancer or a benign thyroid nodule (not recorded which). Some clones in this sample may be carry-over from other donors' samples. The CDR3 runs from the conserved cysteine through the conserved F or W. Each record gives: clone size, V gene, D gene, J gene, CDR3 protein, CDR3 DNA. The D gene is left open where the match is weak. A row's size may be missing; if present it is once, few, many or a size class.

clone size: few
V gene: TRBV28
D gene: -
J gene: TRBJ2-1
CDR3 protein: CAGILSGDVYNEQFF
CDR3 DNA: TGTGCCGGCATTTTATCAGGTGATGTCTACAATGAGCAGTTCTTC

clone size: few
V gene: TRBV19
D gene: TRBD1
J gene: TRBJ2-2
CDR3 protein: CASIDRGKNTGELFF
CDR3 DNA: TGTGCCAGTATTGACAGGGGGAAGAACACCGGGGAGCTGTTTTTT

clone size: -
V gene: TRBV28
D gene: -
J gene: TRBJ1-4
CDR3 protein: CASSLRVGTHEKLFF
CDR3 DNA: TGTGCCAGCAGTTTACGGGTTGGCACCCACGAAAAACTGTTTTTT

clone size: few
V gene: TRBV10-3
D gene: TRBD2
J gene: TRBJ2-1
CDR3 protein: CALGTSPWGHFF
CDR3 DNA: TGTGCCCTGGGGACTAGTCCATGGGGGCACTTCTTC

clone size: -
V gene: TRBV2
D gene: TRBD1
J gene: TRBJ1-1
CDR3 protein: CASSRDRLSNTEAFF
CDR3 DNA: TGTGCCAGCAGCCGGGACAGACTTTCGAACACTGAAGCTTTCTTT

clone size: few
V gene: TRBV25-1
D gene: -
J gene: TRBJ1-5
CDR3 protein: CASSDTGWGCNQPQHF
CDR3 DNA: TGTGCCAGCAGTGATACAGGGTGGGGGTGCAATCAGCCCCAGCATTTT

clone size: -
V gene: TRBV6-5
D gene: -
J gene: TRBJ2-7
CDR3 protein: CASSYSGSFYEQYF
CDR3 DNA: TGTGCCAGCAGTTACTCAGGCAGCTTCTACGAGCAGTACTTC

clone size: many
V gene: TRBV30
D gene: -
J gene: TRBJ1-4
CDR3 protein: CAWSMGIEKLFF
CDR3 DNA: TGTGCCTGGAGTATGGGGATCGAAAAACTGTTTTTT

clone size: -
V gene: TRBV4-1
D gene: -
J gene: TRBJ1-2
CDR3 protein: CASSQDSNFAYGYTF
CDR3 DNA: TGCGCCAGCAGCCAAGATTCGAATTTTGCCTATGGCTACACCTTC

clone size: once
V gene: TRBV20-1
D gene: TRBD1
J gene: TRBJ2-6
CDR3 protein: CSAGWTGHSSSGANVLTF
CDR3 DNA: TGCAGTGCTGGCTGGACAGGGCACTCAAGCTCTGGGGCCAACGTCCTGACTTTC